This TCR beta chain derives from a study of blood T cell repertoires in COVID-19 (dated by TCRdb to 2018 to 2020). At the level of the whole study: Samples covering the acute and convalescent phases of COVID-19 were provided by collaborators in the United States, Italy and Spain. The material from the prospective study consisted of cDNA or gDNA derived from T cells, B-cell-depleted T cells, or PBMCs. Deeply sampled blood TCRbeta repertoires from subjects exposed to, actively infected with, or recovered from COVID-19 were included in the dataset. The repertoires were made available in a free public database intended to serve as a resource for research on the immune response to SARS-CoV-2. The samples were drawn from two sources: the first 160 participants of the ongoing ImmuneRACE study, and 1,200 or so subjects contributed by 6 global collaborators. Sample metadata almost always included a de-identified subject ID, COVID-19 status, age in years and sex. HLA class I and class II types, where available, came from metadata supplied by the sample provider rather than from assay-based typing.

Taken from cysteine to phenylalanine, the CDR3 has 14 residues. Kept here is only the CDR3 DNA, which spans 42 bases and is read in frame from base 1. Trimming removed 6 bases from V and 7 bases from J, leaving 15 bases between the germline ends. CDR1 and CDR2 (MDHEN, SYDVKM) derive from the germline V gene. TCRbeta CDR3 regions were amplified from genomic DNA using the immunoSEQ Assay, a bias-controlled multiplex PCR. Per the authors' processing: The number of nucleated cells in each sample was estimated by amplification of reference gene primers within the assay. Sequence reads were collapsed and filtered to measure the absolute abundance of every unique TCRbeta CDR3 rearrangement. For each sample, productive Simpson clonality was calculated as the square root of Simpson's diversity index over productive rearrangements. TCRdb took this table from immuneACCESS and kept in-frame rearrangements with V and J called. Such tables lack part of the clones; where checked against another copy, unresolved V genes explain under half of the gap, and the rest is unexplained. V and J calls and clone size follow that table, whereas D and trimming were derived from the DNA. This sample comprises roughly 350,000 clones, roughly 90% of them detected only once. 18% of the sample is held by the ten biggest clonotypes.

As to this clone: There is no known antigen for this receptor. No base-level quality is on record; no much larger clone is a single base apart.

Points the paper makes about the study in general: Clinical and demographic metadata were provided uncurated, with the amount varying by source and participant.

Participants in the prospective study were enrolled through a virtual design, were aged 18 to 89 years, and lived in 24 United States geographic areas. To assign participants to cohorts, the prospective study relied on clinical history that participants themselves reported in a screening survey and a study questionnaire. Recovered participants in ImmuneRACE Cohort 3 were defined as having two consecutive negative NP/OP PCR tests, clearance from a healthcare professional, or resolution of symptoms. Mobile phlebotomists in the prospective study collected whole blood, serum and a nasopharyngeal or oropharyngeal swab from every participant. Over a roughly two-month period, participants in the prospective study had the option of providing additional blood draws and questionnaires. Before DNA extraction, blood samples from the prospective study were shipped at room temperature or frozen.

This chain is built from TRBV28 and TRBJ1-4, with the D gene too uncertain to name. The material sequenced was PBMCs or T cells enriched from blood (not recorded which). This receptor was obtained from a woman in her 30s who had recovered from COVID-19. The DNA sequence is as follows: TGTGCCAGCAGGACGACCAGGTTGGGTGAAAAACTGTTTTTT. This translates into CASRTTRLGEKLFF.